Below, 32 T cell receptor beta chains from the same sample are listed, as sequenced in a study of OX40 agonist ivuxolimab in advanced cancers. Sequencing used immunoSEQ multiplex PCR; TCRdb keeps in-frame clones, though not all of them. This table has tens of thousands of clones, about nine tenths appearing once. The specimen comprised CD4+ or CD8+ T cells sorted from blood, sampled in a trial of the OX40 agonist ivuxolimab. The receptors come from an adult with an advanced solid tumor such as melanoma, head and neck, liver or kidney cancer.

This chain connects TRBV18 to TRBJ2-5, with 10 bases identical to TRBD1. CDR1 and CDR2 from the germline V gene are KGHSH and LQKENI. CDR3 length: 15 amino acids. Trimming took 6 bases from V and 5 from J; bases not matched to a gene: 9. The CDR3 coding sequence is TGTGCCAGCTCCCCGACAGGGGGCGCCGGGGAGACCCAGTACTTC. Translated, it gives CASSPTGGAGETQYF.

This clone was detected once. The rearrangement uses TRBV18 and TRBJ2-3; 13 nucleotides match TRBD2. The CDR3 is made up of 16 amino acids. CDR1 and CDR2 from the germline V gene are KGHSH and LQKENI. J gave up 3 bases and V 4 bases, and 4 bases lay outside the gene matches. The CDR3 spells CASSRTSGSVTDTQYF. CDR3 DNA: TGTGCCAGCTCACGGACTAGCGGGAGTGTAACAGATACGCAGTATTTT.

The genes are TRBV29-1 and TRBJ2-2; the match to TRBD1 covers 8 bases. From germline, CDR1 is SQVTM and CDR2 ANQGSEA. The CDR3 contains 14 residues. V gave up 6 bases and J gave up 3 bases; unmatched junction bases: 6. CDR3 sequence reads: CSVGTGMDTGELFF. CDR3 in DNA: TGCAGCGTGGGGACAGGAATGGACACCGGGGAGCTGTTTTTT.

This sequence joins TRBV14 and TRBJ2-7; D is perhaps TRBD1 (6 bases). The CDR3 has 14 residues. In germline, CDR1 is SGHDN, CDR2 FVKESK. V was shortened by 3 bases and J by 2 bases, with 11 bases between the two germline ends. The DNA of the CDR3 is TGTGCCAGCAGCCATCCGGACAGAGCCTACGAGCAGTACTTC. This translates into CASSHPDRAYEQYF.

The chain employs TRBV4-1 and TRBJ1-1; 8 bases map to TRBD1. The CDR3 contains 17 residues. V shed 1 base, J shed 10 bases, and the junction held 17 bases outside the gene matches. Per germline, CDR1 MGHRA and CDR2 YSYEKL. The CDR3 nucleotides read TGCGCCAGCAGCCAAGTGGCGACAGGGGTGTTAACCACGATAGCTTTCTTT. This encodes CASSQVATGVLTTIAFF.

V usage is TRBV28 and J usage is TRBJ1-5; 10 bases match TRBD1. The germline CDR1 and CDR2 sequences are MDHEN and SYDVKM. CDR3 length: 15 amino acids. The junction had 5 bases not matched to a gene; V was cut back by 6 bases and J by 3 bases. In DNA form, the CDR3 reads TGTGCCAGCAGGCGGACAGGGGGGCTCAATCAGCCCCAGCATTTT. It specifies CASRRTGGLNQPQHF.

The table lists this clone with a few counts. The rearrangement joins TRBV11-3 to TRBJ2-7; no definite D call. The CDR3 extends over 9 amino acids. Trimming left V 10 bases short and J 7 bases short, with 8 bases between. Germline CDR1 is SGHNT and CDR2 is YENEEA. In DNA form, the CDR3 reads TGTGCCAACGGTGGGGAGCAGTACTTC. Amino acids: CANGGEQYF.

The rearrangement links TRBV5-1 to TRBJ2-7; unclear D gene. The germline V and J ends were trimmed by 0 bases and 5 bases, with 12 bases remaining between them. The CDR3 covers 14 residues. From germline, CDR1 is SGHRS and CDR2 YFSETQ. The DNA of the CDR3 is TGCGCCAGCAGCTTGGGAGCGCAACGAGACGAGCAGTACTTC. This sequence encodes CASSLGAQRDEQYF.

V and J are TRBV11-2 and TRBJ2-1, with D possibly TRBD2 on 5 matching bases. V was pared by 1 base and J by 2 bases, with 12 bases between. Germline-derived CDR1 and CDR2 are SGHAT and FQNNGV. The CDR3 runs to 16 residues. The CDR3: CASSLGGSIPYNEQFF. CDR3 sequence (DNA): TGTGCCAGCAGCTTAGGAGGGAGTATCCCCTACAATGAGCAGTTCTTC.

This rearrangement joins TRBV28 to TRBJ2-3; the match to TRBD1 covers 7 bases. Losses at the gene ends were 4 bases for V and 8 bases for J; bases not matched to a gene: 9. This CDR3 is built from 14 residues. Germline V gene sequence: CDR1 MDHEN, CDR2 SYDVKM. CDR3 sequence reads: CASSSRTGLGTQYF. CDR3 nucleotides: TGTGCCAGCAGTTCCCGGACAGGCCTAGGTACGCAGTATTTT. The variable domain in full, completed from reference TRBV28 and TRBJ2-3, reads DVKVTQSSRYLVKRTGEKVFLECVQDMDHENMFWYRQDPGLGLRLIYFSYDVKMKEKGDIPEGYSVSREKKERFSLILESASTNQTSMYLCASSSRTGLGTQYFGPGTRLTVL.

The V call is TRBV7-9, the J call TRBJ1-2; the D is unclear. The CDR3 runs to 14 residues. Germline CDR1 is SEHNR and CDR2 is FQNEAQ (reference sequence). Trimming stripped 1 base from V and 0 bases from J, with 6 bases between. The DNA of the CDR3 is TGTGCCAGCAGCTTAGGGAGCGCTAACTATGGCTACACCTTC. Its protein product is CASSLGSANYGYTF.

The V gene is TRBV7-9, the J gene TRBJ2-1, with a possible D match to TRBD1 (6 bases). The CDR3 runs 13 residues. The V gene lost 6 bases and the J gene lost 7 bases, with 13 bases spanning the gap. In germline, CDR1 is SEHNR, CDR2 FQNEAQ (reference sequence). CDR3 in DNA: TGTGCCAGCAGTTTCGACCAGGGGAATGAGCAGTTCTTC. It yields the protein CASSFDQGNEQFF.

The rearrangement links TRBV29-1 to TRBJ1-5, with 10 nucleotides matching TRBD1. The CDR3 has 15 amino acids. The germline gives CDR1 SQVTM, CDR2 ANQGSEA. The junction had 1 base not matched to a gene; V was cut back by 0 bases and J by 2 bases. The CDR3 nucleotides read TGCAGCGTTGAAGATGGGACAGGGGGCAATCAGCCCCAGCATTTT. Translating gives CSVEDGTGGNQPQHF.

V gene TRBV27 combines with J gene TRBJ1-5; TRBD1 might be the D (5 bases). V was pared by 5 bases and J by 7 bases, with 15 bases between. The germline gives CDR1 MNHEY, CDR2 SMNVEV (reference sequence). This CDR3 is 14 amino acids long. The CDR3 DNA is TGTGCCAGCAGTCCAACCAGGGTTTGGCAGCCCCAGCATTTT. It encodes CASSPTRVWQPQHF.

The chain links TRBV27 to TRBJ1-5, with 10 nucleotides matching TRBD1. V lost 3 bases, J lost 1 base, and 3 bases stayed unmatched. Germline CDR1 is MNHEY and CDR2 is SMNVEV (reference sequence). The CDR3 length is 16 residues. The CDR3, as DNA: TGTGCCAGCAGTTTGACAGGGGGCGGGAGCAATCAGCCCCAGCATTTT. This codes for CASSLTGGGSNQPQHF.

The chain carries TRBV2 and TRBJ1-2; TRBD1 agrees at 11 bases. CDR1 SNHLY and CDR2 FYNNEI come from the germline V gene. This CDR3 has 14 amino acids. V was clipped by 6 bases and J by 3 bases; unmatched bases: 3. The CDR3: CASRGDRGDYGYTF. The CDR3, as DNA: TGTGCCAGCAGAGGGGACAGGGGGGACTATGGCTACACCTTC.

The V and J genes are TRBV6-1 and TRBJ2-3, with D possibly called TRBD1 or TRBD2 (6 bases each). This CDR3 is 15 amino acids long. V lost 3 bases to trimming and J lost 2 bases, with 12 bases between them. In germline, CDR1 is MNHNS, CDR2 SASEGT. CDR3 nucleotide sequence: TGTGCCAGCAGTGAGGCGAGGGGGGACACAGATACGCAGTATTTT. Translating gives CASSEARGDTDTQYF.

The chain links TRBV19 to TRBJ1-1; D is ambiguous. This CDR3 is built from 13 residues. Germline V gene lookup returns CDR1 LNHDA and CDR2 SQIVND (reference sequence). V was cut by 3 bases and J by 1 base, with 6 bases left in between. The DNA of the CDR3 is TGTGCCAGTAGTATGTGGGCGAACACTGAAGCTTTCTTT. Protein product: CASSMWANTEAFF.

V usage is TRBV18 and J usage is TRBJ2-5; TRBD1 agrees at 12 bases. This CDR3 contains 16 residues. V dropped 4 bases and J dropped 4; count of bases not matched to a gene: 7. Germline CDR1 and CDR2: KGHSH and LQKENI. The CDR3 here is CASSLTGQGARETQYF. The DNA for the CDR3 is TGTGCCAGCTCACTAACGGGACAGGGGGCGCGAGAGACCCAGTACTTC.

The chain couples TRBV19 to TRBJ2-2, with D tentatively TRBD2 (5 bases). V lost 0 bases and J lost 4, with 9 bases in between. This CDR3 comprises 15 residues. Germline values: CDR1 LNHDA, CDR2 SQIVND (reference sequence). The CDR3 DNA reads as TGTGCCAGTAGTATAGATATGAGGGTCACCGGGGAGCTGTTTTTT. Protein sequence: CASSIDMRVTGELFF.

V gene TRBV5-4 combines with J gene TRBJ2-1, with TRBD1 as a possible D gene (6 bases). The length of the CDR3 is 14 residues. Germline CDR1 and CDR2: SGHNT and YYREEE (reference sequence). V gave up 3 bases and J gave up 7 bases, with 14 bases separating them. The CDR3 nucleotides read TGTGCCAGCAGCTCTTCGACAGGTACAAATGAGCAGTTCTTC. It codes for CASSSSTGTNEQFF.

The CDR3 loop reads CASSRRLAGDTQYF. CDR3 bases: TGTGCCAGTAGTCGAAGACTAGCTGGCGATACGCAGTATTTT. The rearrangement links TRBV19 to TRBJ2-3; 7 nucleotides align to TRBD2. The V gene end was trimmed by 5 bases and the J gene end by 6 bases; junction bases not matched to a gene: 8. The CDR3 totals 14 residues. Per germline, CDR1 LNHDA and CDR2 SQIVND (reference sequence).

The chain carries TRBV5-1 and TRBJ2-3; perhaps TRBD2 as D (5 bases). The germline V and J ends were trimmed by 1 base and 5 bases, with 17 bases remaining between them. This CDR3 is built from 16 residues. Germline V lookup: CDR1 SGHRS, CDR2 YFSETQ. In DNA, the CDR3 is TGCGCCAGCAGCTTGAGTATCGCGGGCCCGCGAGATACGCAGTATTTT. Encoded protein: CASSLSIAGPRDTQYF.

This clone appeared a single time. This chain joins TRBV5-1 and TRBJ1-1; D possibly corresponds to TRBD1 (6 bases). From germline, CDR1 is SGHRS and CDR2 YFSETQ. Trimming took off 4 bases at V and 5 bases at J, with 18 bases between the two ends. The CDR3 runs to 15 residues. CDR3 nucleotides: TGCGCCAGCAGCGTGACTGGGGGCGCGGTTACTGAAGCTTTCTTT. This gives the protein CASSVTGGAVTEAFF. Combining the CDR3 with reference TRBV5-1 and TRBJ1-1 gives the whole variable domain KAGVTQTPRYLIKTRGQQVTLSCSPISGHRSVSWYQQTPGQGLQFLFEYFSETQRNKGNFPGRFSGRQFSNSRSEMNVSTLELGDSALYLCASSVTGGAVTEAFFGQGTRLTVV.

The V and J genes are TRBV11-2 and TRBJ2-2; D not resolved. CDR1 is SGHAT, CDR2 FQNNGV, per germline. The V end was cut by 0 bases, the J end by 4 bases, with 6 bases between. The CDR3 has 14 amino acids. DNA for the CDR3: TGTGCCAGCAGCTTAGATCGCCCCACCGGGGAGCTGTTTTTT. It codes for CASSLDRPTGELFF.

In DNA form, the CDR3 reads TGTGCCAGCAGCCCACCTCGGACTTTGCGTTATGAGCAGTTCTTC. It yields the protein CASSPPRTLRYEQFF. This rearrangement joins TRBV27 to TRBJ2-1; D may be TRBD2 (5 bases). V lost 6 bases to trimming and J lost 8 bases, with 20 bases between them. The CDR3 covers 15 residues. The V gene's germline CDR1 is MNHEY and CDR2 SMNVEV (reference sequence).

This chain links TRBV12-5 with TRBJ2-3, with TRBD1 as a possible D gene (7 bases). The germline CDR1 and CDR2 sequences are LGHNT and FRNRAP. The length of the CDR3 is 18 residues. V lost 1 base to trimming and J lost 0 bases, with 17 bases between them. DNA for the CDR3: TGTGCTAGTGGTTTGGCGACAGGGACTCATTCTAGCACAGATACGCAGTATTTT. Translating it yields CASGLATGTHSSTDTQYF.

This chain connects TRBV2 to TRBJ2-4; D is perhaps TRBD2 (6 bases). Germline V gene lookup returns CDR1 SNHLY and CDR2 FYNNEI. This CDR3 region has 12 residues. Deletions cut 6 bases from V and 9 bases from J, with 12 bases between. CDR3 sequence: CASRGGLGIQYF. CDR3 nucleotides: TGTGCCAGCAGGGGAGGCTTAGGCATTCAGTACTTC.

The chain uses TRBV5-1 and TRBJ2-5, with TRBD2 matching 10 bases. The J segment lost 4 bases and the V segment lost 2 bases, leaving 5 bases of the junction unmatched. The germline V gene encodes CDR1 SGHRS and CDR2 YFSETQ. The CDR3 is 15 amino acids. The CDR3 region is CASSFPSGRGETQYF. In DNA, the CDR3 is TGCGCCAGCAGCTTTCCTAGCGGGAGAGGAGAGACCCAGTACTTC.

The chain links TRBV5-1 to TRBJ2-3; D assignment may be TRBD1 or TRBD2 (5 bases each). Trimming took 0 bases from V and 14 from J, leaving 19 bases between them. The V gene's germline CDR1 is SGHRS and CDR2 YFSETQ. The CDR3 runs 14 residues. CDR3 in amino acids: CASSLASGDGQAYF. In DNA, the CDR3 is TGCGCCAGCAGCTTGGCCTCTGGGGACGGACAAGCGTATTTT. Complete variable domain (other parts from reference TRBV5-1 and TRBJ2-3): KAGVTQTPRYLIKTRGQQVTLSCSPISGHRSVSWYQQTPGQGLQFLFEYFSETQRNKGNFPGRFSGRQFSNSRSEMNVSTLELGDSALYLCASSLASGDGQAYFGPGTRLTVL.

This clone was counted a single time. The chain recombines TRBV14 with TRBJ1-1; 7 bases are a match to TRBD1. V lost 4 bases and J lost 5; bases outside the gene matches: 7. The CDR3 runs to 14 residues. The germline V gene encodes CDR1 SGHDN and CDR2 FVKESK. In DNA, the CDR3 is TGTGCCAGCAGCCGGGGTACAGGGGAAACTGAAGCTTTCTTT. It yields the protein CASSRGTGETEAFF.

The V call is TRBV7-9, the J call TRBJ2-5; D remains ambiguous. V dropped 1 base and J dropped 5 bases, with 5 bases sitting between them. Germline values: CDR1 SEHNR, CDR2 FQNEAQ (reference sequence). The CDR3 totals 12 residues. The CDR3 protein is CASSLGWETQYF. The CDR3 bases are TGTGCCAGCAGCTTAGGATGGGAGACCCAGTACTTC. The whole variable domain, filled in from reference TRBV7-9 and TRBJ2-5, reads DTGVSQNPRHKITKRGQNVTFRCDPISEHNRLYWYRQTLGQGPEFLTYFQNEAQLEKSRLLSDRFSAERPKGSFSTLEIQRTEQGDSAMYLCASSLGWETQYFGPGTRLLVL.